Shown below are 17 T cell receptor beta chains from a single sample sequenced in a study of control samples from healthy donors and cancer patients. TCRdb's copy holds only in-frame clones and misses some; the assay was immunoSEQ multiplex PCR. The sample shows approximately 100,000 clones, 88% of them seen only once. Sample: blood. All receptors come from a man aged 30 to 39 in good health.

This clone was recorded a few times. V and J are TRBV5-1 and TRBJ1-6, with D uncertain. Germline values: CDR1 SGHRS, CDR2 YFSETQ. V was shortened by 1 base and J by 9 bases, with 8 bases between the two germline ends. The CDR3 runs to 13 residues. CDR3 loop: CASSLTLVSPLHF. The CDR3 bases are TGCGCCAGCAGCTTGACGCTGGTTTCACCCCTCCACTTT.

This chain uses TRBV7-3 with TRBJ2-6, with TRBD1 matching over 12 bases. The CDR3 spans 19 residues. After removal of 4 bases from V and 1 base from J, the junction contained 8 bases not matched to a gene. Germline CDR1 SGHTA, CDR2 FQGTGA. CDR3 nucleotide sequence: TGTGCCAGCAGCTCAAGACCGGGACAGGGGGCTTCTGGGGCCAACGTCCTGACTTTC. Protein product: CASSSRPGQGASGANVLTF.

The CDR3 loop is CAWTQGASGNTIYF. The CDR3 DNA sequence: TGTGCCTGGACCCAGGGGGCTTCTGGAAACACCATATATTTT. This chain links TRBV30 with TRBJ1-3; TRBD1 agrees at 8 bases. The CDR3 has 14 residues. Trimming removed 4 bases from V and 1 base from J; junction bases left unmatched: 3. Germline loops: CDR1 GTSNPN, CDR2 SVGIG (reference sequence).

CDR3 sequence: CASSRSRGAYQPQHF. The DNA for the CDR3 is TGTGCCAGCAGCCGTAGCCGGGGCGCCTATCAGCCCCAGCATTTT. The gene calls are TRBV3-1 (or the pseudogene TRBV3-2) and TRBJ1-5; tentative D call: TRBD1 (5 bases). V gave up 4 bases and J gave up 5 bases, with 15 bases separating them. Germline V gene data show CDR1 as LGHDT and CDR2 as YNNKEL (reference sequence). CDR3 length equals 15 residues.

The chain uses TRBV14 and TRBJ1-1; 8 bases align to TRBD1. J gave up 8 bases and V 1 base, and 6 bases lay outside the gene matches. CDR3 length: 14 amino acids. CDR1 and CDR2 from the germline V gene are SGHDN and FVKESK. The CDR3 protein is CASSQAQGGSEAFF. CDR3 sequence (DNA): TGTGCCAGCAGCCAAGCACAGGGGGGATCCGAAGCTTTCTTT.

This clone has a handful of counts. The V and J genes are TRBV3-1 (or the pseudogene TRBV3-2) and TRBJ1-1; a possible D gene is TRBD1 (5 bases). The V end was cut by 4 bases, the J end by 3 bases, with 9 bases between. CDR3 length equals 13 residues. CDR1 and CDR2 from the germline V gene are LGHDT and YNNKEL (reference sequence). CDR3: CASSPRGDTEAFF. CDR3 nucleotides: TGTGCCAGCAGCCCTCGGGGGGACACTGAAGCTTTCTTT.

This sequence joins TRBV28 and TRBJ1-2, with D perhaps TRBD1 (6 bases). From germline, CDR1 is MDHEN and CDR2 SYDVKM. V was pared by 8 bases and J by 4 bases, with 29 bases between. CDR3 size: 18 residues. CDR3 loop: CASLTARTDRGMVYGYTF. In DNA form, the CDR3 reads TGTGCCAGCCTAACAGCCCGAACGGATAGGGGGATGGTCTATGGCTACACCTTC.

The rearrangement joins TRBV27 to TRBJ2-5, with unresolved D. V shed 2 bases and J shed 7 bases, with 5 bases lying between them. The CDR3 is made up of 11 amino acids. Looked up from germline, CDR1 is MNHEY and CDR2 is SMNVEV (reference sequence). CDR3 in DNA: TGTGCCAGCAGTTTACTTGTGACCCAGTACTTC. As protein: CASSLLVTQYF.

V and J are TRBV4-2 and TRBJ2-4; no definite D call. Trimming left V 0 bases short and J 2 bases short, with 11 bases between. This CDR3 spans 16 amino acids. Per germline, CDR1 LGHNA and CDR2 YNFKEQ. The CDR3 is CASSQDPRTTKNIQYF. CDR3 nucleotides: TGTGCCAGCAGCCAAGACCCCCGGACCACCAAAAACATTCAGTACTTC.

The CDR3 is CATSVLLTWTSGLYNEQFF. CDR3 nucleotide sequence: TGTGCCACCAGTGTCCTTTTAACTTGGACTAGCGGGCTTTACAATGAGCAGTTCTTC. This chain uses TRBV24-1 with TRBJ2-1; 11 bases map to TRBD2. V lost 5 bases to trimming and J lost 4 bases; unmatched junction nucleotides: 15. The CDR3 runs 19 residues. CDR1 is KGHDR, CDR2 SFDVKD, per germline.

The rearrangement links TRBV3-1 (or the pseudogene TRBV3-2) to TRBJ2-5; 9 nucleotides align to TRBD2. Germline CDR1 is LGHDT and CDR2 is YNNKEL (reference sequence). V shed 3 bases and J 1 base; nucleotides not matched to a gene: 18. This CDR3 has 20 amino acids. The CDR3 bases are TGTGCCAGCAGCCAGCTTTCCAACCGGCTTAGCGGGAGTTTCCAAGAGACCCAGTACTTC. Translated, it gives CASSQLSNRLSGSFQETQYF.

V usage is TRBV4-2 and J usage is TRBJ2-2; D may match TRBD1 or TRBD2 (6 bases each). Germline loops: CDR1 LGHNA, CDR2 YNFKEQ. V was trimmed by 1 base and J by 3 bases, leaving 12 bases between them. The CDR3 totals 16 residues. The CDR3 DNA follows: TGTGCCAGCAGCCAAGGGAGGGGGGAATACACCGGGGAGCTGTTTTTT. This gives the protein CASSQGRGEYTGELFF.

The chain combines TRBV28 with TRBJ2-2; D gene unclear. Germline values: CDR1 MDHEN, CDR2 SYDVKM. CDR3 length: 17 residues. With 5 bases removed from V and 0 bases from J, the gap between germline ends came to 16 bases. The CDR3 DNA follows: TGTGCCAGCAGTCCCGCCCTGGACGGAGCGAACACCGGGGAGCTGTTTTTT. Protein: CASSPALDGANTGELFF.

The chain is built from TRBV6-5 and TRBJ2-3; 7 bases align to TRBD1. J was trimmed by 4 bases and V by 5 bases; bases with no gene match: 6. The CDR3 loop spans 14 amino acids. Looked up from germline, CDR1 is MNHEY and CDR2 is SVGAGI. CDR3 residues: CASSRQGQADTQYF. Here the CDR3 DNA reads TGTGCCAGCAGTCGACAGGGTCAGGCAGATACGCAGTATTTT.

The gene calls are TRBV7-9 and TRBJ2-7, with a weak D call TRBD2 (8 bases). V lost 6 bases to trimming and J lost 5 bases, with 29 bases between them. The CDR3 totals 18 residues. CDR1 SEHNR and CDR2 FQNEAQ come from the germline V gene (reference sequence). Written as DNA, the CDR3 is TGTGCCAGCAGGACAGGGCCCACATTTAGCGGGATAGGCGACGAGCAGTACTTC. This codes for CASRTGPTFSGIGDEQYF.

V and J are TRBV2 and TRBJ2-7; D possibly corresponds to TRBD1 (5 bases). The CDR3 length is 11 residues. The ends were cut back, 8 bases at V and 5 bases at J, with 10 bases in the middle. Per the germline V gene, CDR1 is SNHLY and CDR2 is FYNNEI. CDR3 nucleotide sequence: TGTGCCAGCGGCAGGGTCAACGAGCAGTACTTC. This gives the protein CASGRVNEQYF.

The chain couples TRBV30 to TRBJ2-2; D remains unclear. CDR3 size: 11 residues. Germline CDR1 is GTSNPN and CDR2 is SVGIG (reference sequence). V was shortened by 4 bases and J by 2 bases, with 2 bases between the two germline ends. CDR3 amino acids: CAWINTGELFF. The CDR3 DNA is TGTGCCTGGATTAACACCGGGGAGCTGTTTTTT.